The 21 T cell receptor beta chains below come from one sample, sequenced in a study of T cell responses to AZD1222 COVID-19 vaccine. Sequenced by immunoSEQ multiplex PCR; TCRdb stores in-frame clones only, minus some. The data show fewer than 200,000 clones, 85% to 90% seen once. Sequenced here: peripheral blood, sampled on day 0 of AZD1222 vaccination. Receptors were obtained from an adult in good health.

This rearrangement joins TRBV9 to TRBJ1-3; D uncertain. Per the germline V gene, CDR1 is SGDLS and CDR2 is YYNGEE. This CDR3 contains 15 residues. Between the trimmed V and J ends, which lost 4 bases and 0 bases, there was a span of 11 bases. The CDR3 loop reads CASSQTPSSGNTIYF. The CDR3 bases are TGTGCCAGCAGCCAGACACCCAGCTCTGGAAACACCATATATTTT.

The V and J genes are TRBV28 and TRBJ2-1; 13 nucleotides agree with TRBD2. This CDR3 comprises 17 residues. The germline V gene encodes CDR1 MDHEN and CDR2 SYDVKM. V shed 4 bases and J 7 bases; nucleotides not matched to a gene: 10. CDR3 protein: CASSWTSGSPTGNEQFF. The CDR3 region has the DNA TGTGCCAGCAGTTGGACTAGCGGGAGCCCCACAGGAAATGAGCAGTTCTTC.

The V call is TRBV5-6, the J call TRBJ1-6; D ambiguous. Germline loops: CDR1 SGHDT, CDR2 YYEEEE. The CDR3 is made up of 12 amino acids. V was shortened by 4 bases and J by 5 bases, with 4 bases between the two germline ends. CDR3 region: CASSLNNSPLHF. CDR3 bases: TGTGCCAGCAGCCTAAATAATTCACCCCTCCACTTT. The full variable domain, completed using reference TRBV5-6 and TRBJ1-6, is DAGVTQSPTHLIKTRGQQVTLRCSPKSGHDTVSWYQQALGQGPQFIFQYYEEEERQRGNFPDRFSGHQFPNYSSELNVNALLLGDSALYLCASSLNNSPLHFGNGTRLTVT.

This clone came up a few times. The chain is built from TRBV21-1 and TRBJ2-7; TRBD1 is the table's D call and was not checked against the DNA. TRBV21-1 is annotated as a pseudogene. This CDR3 is 13 amino acids long. CDR3 region: CASSKGGPYEQYF. The CDR3 DNA reads as TGTGCCAGCAGCAAAGGGGGCCCCTACGAGCAGTACTTC.

The CDR3 protein is CASSFSTGGSYEQYF. The CDR3 DNA reads TGTGCCAGCAGTTTCTCGACAGGGGGTTCCTACGAGCAGTACTTC. The rearrangement joins TRBV27 to TRBJ2-7, with TRBD1 matching over 9 bases. Unmatched junction bases numbered 4, after V lost 3 bases and J lost 1 base. This CDR3 has 15 amino acids. Germline V CDR1 and CDR2: MNHEY, SMNVEV (reference sequence).

This rearrangement joins TRBV5-1 to TRBJ2-4; D uncertain. The CDR3 is made up of 13 amino acids. The germline CDR1 and CDR2 sequences are SGHRS and YFSETQ. Trimming removed 2 bases from V and 3 bases from J, with 6 bases in between. CDR3 amino acids: CASSLNSKNIQYF. As DNA, the CDR3 is TGCGCCAGCAGCTTAAACAGCAAAAACATTCAGTACTTC.

The chain has TRBV12-3 or TRBV12-4 and TRBJ2-5; 8 bases fit TRBD1. V was clipped by 8 bases and J by 2 bases; unmatched bases: 4. This CDR3 has 13 amino acids. DNA of the CDR3: TGTGCCAGCGGACACAGGGGGCAAGAGACCCAGTACTTC. Its protein product is CASGHRGQETQYF.

The chain employs TRBV7-3 and TRBJ2-7, with D possibly TRBD2 on 6 matching bases. Trimming removed 5 bases at V and 3 bases at J, with 11 bases between. The CDR3 covers 13 residues. Germline CDR1 is SGHTA and CDR2 is FQGTGA. The CDR3 nucleotides read TGTGCCAGCAGCCGGGACTTTGGCTACGAGCAGTACTTC. Protein: CASSRDFGYEQYF.

This clone was picked up one time. The V call is TRBV10-3, the J call TRBJ2-7; 12 nucleotides line up with TRBD2. This CDR3 has 16 amino acids. V was pared by 3 bases and J by 1 base, with 4 bases of the junction left unmatched. CDR1 and CDR2 (germline): ENHRY, SYGVKD. The CDR3 reads CAISDPTSGSSYEQYF. The CDR3, as DNA: TGTGCCATCAGTGACCCGACTAGCGGGAGTTCCTACGAGCAGTACTTC.

The CDR3 DNA sequence: TGTGCCAGCAGCTCTACCCCTGACAATGAGCAGTTCTTC. This codes for CASSSTPDNEQFF. V usage is TRBV13 and J usage is TRBJ2-1, with D uncertain. This CDR3 is built from 13 residues. Looked up from germline, CDR1 is PRHDT and CDR2 is FYEKMQ (reference sequence). V dropped 4 bases and J dropped 5 bases, with 9 bases sitting between them.

The chain is built from TRBV4-1 and TRBJ2-2, with TRBD2 identical over 8 bases. The CDR3 consists of 19 residues. Germline V gene data show CDR1 as MGHRA and CDR2 as YSYEKL. The junction had 15 bases not matched to a gene; V was cut back by 0 bases and J by 6 bases. CDR3 protein: CASSQDVPAGVRSAGELFF. Here the CDR3 DNA reads TGCGCCAGCAGCCAAGATGTCCCAGCGGGGGTGCGGTCCGCCGGGGAGCTGTTTTTT.

This clone was counted once. The chain recombines TRBV30 with TRBJ2-7, with a tentative D call TRBD1 (6 bases). The CDR3 runs 12 residues. V gave up 0 bases and J gave up 6 bases, with 9 bases separating them. CDR1 and CDR2 from the germline V gene are GTSNPN and SVGIG (reference sequence). CDR3 nucleotide sequence: TGTGCCTGGAGTGTACAAGGGGGCGAGCAGTACTTC. This codes for CAWSVQGGEQYF.

The genes are TRBV18 and TRBJ2-3; D is unresolved. Germline CDR1 and CDR2: KGHSH and LQKENI. The ends were cut back, 3 bases at V and 2 bases at J, with 15 bases in the middle. The CDR3 is 16 amino acids. The CDR3 is CASSPPPATNTDTQYF. CDR3 nucleotides: TGTGCCAGCTCACCTCCACCAGCGACCAACACAGATACGCAGTATTTT.

The CDR3: CASRTGTSNTGELFF. The CDR3 region has the DNA TGTGCCAGCAGAACCGGGACTTCGAACACCGGGGAGCTGTTTTTT. The chain couples TRBV2 to TRBJ2-2, with D possibly matching TRBD2 (6 bases). V was cut by 6 bases and J by 0 bases, with 11 bases left in between. Per germline, CDR1 SNHLY and CDR2 FYNNEI. This CDR3 has 15 residues.

This clone was detected only once. The CDR3 region is CASSLGQGLETQYF. CDR3 in DNA: TGTGCCAGCAGCTTAGGACAGGGGTTAGAGACCCAGTACTTC. This rearrangement joins TRBV7-6 to TRBJ2-5; 8 nucleotides match TRBD1. The CDR3 has 14 residues. Germline CDR1 reads SGHVS; CDR2 reads FNYEAQ. V dropped 1 base and J dropped 4; count of bases not matched to a gene: 2.

The gene calls are TRBV6-4 and TRBJ2-3, with a weak D call TRBD2 (5 bases). CDR1 is MRHNA and CDR2 is SNTAGT in the germline V gene. The CDR3 loop spans 15 amino acids. Between the trimmed V and J ends, which lost 5 bases and 3 bases, there was a span of 15 bases. CDR3 amino acids: CASSLGRADTDTQYF. DNA for the CDR3: TGTGCCAGCAGTCTAGGGCGAGCGGATACAGATACGCAGTATTTT.

The rearrangement links TRBV7-2 to TRBJ2-7; perhaps TRBD2 as D (5 bases). The V end was cut by 6 bases, the J end by 1 base, with 10 bases between. The germline V gene encodes CDR1 SGHTA and CDR2 FQGNSA. The CDR3 consists of 13 residues. CDR3 nucleotide sequence: TGTGCCAGCAGGGTAGCGAGTTCCTACGAGCAGTACTTC. Protein product: CASRVASSYEQYF.

This clone appeared a single time. V gene TRBV20-1 combines with J gene TRBJ2-3; 9 nucleotides align to TRBD2. The CDR3 covers 17 residues. Germline lookup yields CDR1 DFQATT and CDR2 SNEGSKA (reference sequence). The ends lost 3 bases at V and 2 bases at J; junction bases unmatched: 12. As DNA, the CDR3 is TGCAGTGCTAGTGAATCGTCCCCTAGCGGGGTCACAGATACGCAGTATTTT. Translated, it gives CSASESSPSGVTDTQYF.

V is TRBV11-1 and J is TRBJ2-7; D not resolved. Germline values: CDR1 SGHAT, CDR2 FQDESV (reference sequence). V shed 1 base and J shed 4 bases, with 11 bases lying between them. This CDR3 contains 14 residues. The CDR3 sequence is CASSLEETLYEQYF. The CDR3 DNA reads as TGTGCCAGCAGCTTAGAAGAGACTTTATACGAGCAGTACTTC.

This clone has just one count. The chain is built from TRBV2 and TRBJ2-2; D not resolved. Trimming took 6 bases from V and 3 from J, leaving 8 bases between them. From germline, CDR1 is SNHLY and CDR2 FYNNEI. The CDR3 length is 13 residues. CDR3 in DNA: TGTGCCAGCAGGATACAAGACACCGGGGAGCTGTTTTTT. Protein product: CASRIQDTGELFF.

This clone was observed once. The rearrangement uses TRBV30 and TRBJ2-7, with D maybe TRBD2 (5 bases). Germline assignment: CDR1 GTSNPN and CDR2 SVGIG (reference sequence). V gave up 0 bases and J gave up 6 bases, with 12 bases separating them. The CDR3 consists of 13 residues. For the CDR3, the DNA is TGTGCCTGGAGTGTCACCGGGGTTGGCGAGCAGTACTTC. Translating gives CAWSVTGVGEQYF.